This T cell receptor beta chain was found in a study of T-cell reconstitution after alpha-beta-depleted transplantation in children. CDR1 is SGHRS, CDR2 YFSETQ, per germline. The CDR3 loop spans 17 amino acids. V was pared by 4 bases and J by 0 bases, with 8 bases of the junction left unmatched. This clonotype was seen more than once but under ten times. Library preparation (for TCRbeta) was performed with unique molecular identifiers. TCRdb re-analysed the PCR reads in MiXCR, keeping a single row per CDR3 protein. The sample lists roughly 350,000 distinct CDR3 sequences, 10% to 13% occurring once. The specimen was PBMCs from the stem cell graft donor, collected from the stem cell graft. The source is a human donor who donated a stem cell graft to a child with acute lymphoblastic leukemia. This chain connects TRBV5-1 to TRBJ2-3, with TRBD2 matching over 10 bases. This chain's CDR3 is CASSSRLAGASTDTQYF. The CDR3 region has the DNA TGCGCCAGCAGCAGCAGACTAGCGGGTGCTAGCACAGATACGCAGTATTTT. Filled out from reference TRBV5-1 and TRBJ2-3, the complete variable domain reads KAGVTQTPRYLIKTRGQQVTLSCSPISGHRSVSWYQQTPGQGLQFLFEYFSETQRNKGNFPGRFSGRQFSNSRSEMNVSTLELGDSALYLCASSSRLAGASTDTQYFGPGTRLTVL.